The entry that follows covers one T cell receptor (beta chain) sequence. The target antigen is unknown. These data are taken from a study of T cell repertoires in cytomegalovirus infection. Study details: Public TCR beta signatures indicated both CMV infection and matching HLA type.

V lost 1 base and J lost 7; bases outside the gene matches: 12. The CDR3 contains 16 residues. Germline V gives CDR1 LNHNV, CDR2 YYDKDF (reference sequence). One entry per CDR3 protein results from TCRdb running MiXCR on the reads. The table has 70,000 to 95,000 distinct CDR3 sequences, about 31% seen once. The material was CD8+ T cells from cultured PBMCs, obtained from culture after CMV antigen stimulation. This TCR derives from a human donor in good health (CMV status not recorded). Some clones in this sample may be carry-over from other donors' samples. V is TRBV15 and J is TRBJ1-1, with TRBD1 matching 7 bases. The CDR3 sequence is CATSRVRGQAGLEAFF. The DNA for the CDR3 is TGTGCCACCAGCAGAGTAAGAGGACAGGCTGGACTTGAAGCTTTCTTT.